The 18 T cell receptor beta chains presented below share a single source sample, sequenced in a study of T cell repertoires in cytomegalovirus infection. In TCRdb, the reads were re-called with MiXCR into one record per CDR3 protein. The profile shows approximately 910,000 distinct CDR3 sequences, about a third of them singletons. For these receptors, no antigen is known. Sample: cultured CD8+ T cells from PBMCs, taken from culture after CMV antigen stimulation. All receptors come from a human donor in good health (CMV status not recorded). Some clones in this sample may be carry-over from other donors' samples.

This clonotype occurred a few times. The chain combines TRBV2 with TRBJ1-2; tentatively, D is TRBD1 (6 bases). Germline V gene data show CDR1 as SNHLY and CDR2 as FYNNEI. The CDR3 is 15 amino acids. Trimming removed 8 bases from V and 3 bases from J, with 19 bases in between. The CDR3 DNA is TGTGCCAGCTTGGTAGGAAGGGGGGCGGACTATGGCTACACCTTC. As protein: CASLVGRGADYGYTF.

This clonotype appeared a few times. V is TRBV11-1 and J is TRBJ1-6; D perhaps matches TRBD1 (5 bases). Trimming took off 1 base at V and 6 bases at J, with 10 bases between the two ends. The germline V gene encodes CDR1 SGHAT and CDR2 FQDESV (reference sequence). The CDR3 is 15 residues long. This CDR3 is CASSLEGRGNSPLHF. The CDR3 nucleotides are TGTGCCAGCAGCTTAGAAGGAAGGGGTAATTCACCCCTCCACTTT.

Here the CDR3 DNA reads TGTGCCAGCAGCTTAATGATGGCAGGAATCATGGGGGAGCAGTACTTC. This codes for CASSLMMAGIMGEQYF. The rearrangement uses TRBV7-9 and TRBJ2-7; D is unresolved. The CDR3 is 16 amino acids. Germline lookup yields CDR1 SEHNR and CDR2 FQNEAQ (reference sequence). V shed 2 bases and J shed 7 bases, with 21 bases lying between them. The whole variable domain, remainder taken from reference TRBV7-9 and TRBJ2-7, is DTGVSQNPRHKITKRGQNVTFRCDPISEHNRLYWYRQTLGQGPEFLTYFQNEAQLEKSRLLSDRFSAERPKGSFSTLEIQRTEQGDSAMYLCASSLMMAGIMGEQYFGPGTRLTVT.

This clonotype has more than one count but fewer than ten. The chain is built from TRBV4-2 and TRBJ1-1; the D is unclear. The CDR3 sequence is 15 residues long. V lost 1 base and J lost 4, with 13 bases in between. The germline CDR1 and CDR2 sequences are LGHNA and YNFKEQ. CDR3 loop: CASSQGVSASTEAFF. The CDR3 DNA reads as TGTGCCAGCAGCCAAGGCGTGTCAGCGAGCACTGAAGCTTTCTTT.

This sequence joins TRBV5-5 and TRBJ2-3; no firm D call. V lost 0 bases to trimming and J lost 2 bases, with 13 bases between them. CDR3 length: 16 amino acids. Germline values: CDR1 SGHKS, CDR2 YYEKEE (reference sequence). The CDR3 sequence is CASSLEFRYFTDTQYF. The CDR3 region has the DNA TGTGCCAGCAGCTTGGAATTCCGGTACTTCACAGATACGCAGTATTTT.

V is TRBV6-6 and J is TRBJ1-3; no firm D call. Trimming took 1 base from V and 1 from J, leaving 2 bases between them. CDR1 MNHNY and CDR2 SVGAGI come from the germline V gene (reference sequence). This CDR3 has 13 residues. CDR3 in amino acids: CASSYLSGNTIYF. The CDR3, as DNA: TGTGCCAGCAGTTACTTATCTGGAAACACCATATATTTT.

This clonotype appeared once. The V call is TRBV19, the J call TRBJ2-1; perhaps TRBD1 as D (6 bases). Germline loops: CDR1 LNHDA, CDR2 SQIVND (reference sequence). Trimming removed 10 bases from V and 0 bases from J, with 13 bases in between. This CDR3 contains 14 residues. The CDR3 spells CATLGQTSYNEQFF. CDR3 nucleotides: TGTGCCACCCTAGGACAGACCTCCTACAATGAGCAGTTCTTC.

The chain couples TRBV7-9 to TRBJ2-1; 7 bases agree with TRBD2. The J segment lost 3 bases and the V segment lost 11 bases, leaving 4 bases of the junction unmatched. The CDR3 contains 12 residues. The V gene's germline CDR1 is SEHNR and CDR2 FQNEAQ (reference sequence). CDR3 DNA sequence: TGTGCCGGGGAGGGGTTCTACAATGAGCAGTTCTTC. It encodes CAGEGFYNEQFF.

This clonotype was observed a few times. This chain uses TRBV15 with TRBJ1-1; TRBD1 matches at 11 bases. The length of the CDR3 is 14 residues. Trimming cost V 6 bases and J 6 bases; bases outside gene matches: 6. Germline V gene sequence: CDR1 LNHNV, CDR2 YYDKDF (reference sequence). CDR3 nucleotides: TGTGCCACCAGACAGGACAGGGGGCGGGCTGAAGCTTTCTTT. This encodes CATRQDRGRAEAFF. Complete variable domain (other parts from reference TRBV15 and TRBJ1-1): DAMVIQNPRYQVTQFGKPVTLSCSQTLNHNVMYWYQQKSSQAPKLLFHYYDKDFNNEADTPDNFQSRRPNTSFCFLDIRSPGLGDTAMYLCATRQDRGRAEAFFGQGTRLTVV.

The CDR3 here is CASSLGGSGANEQFF. CDR3 sequence (DNA): TGTGCCAGCAGCCTCGGTGGTAGCGGGGCCAATGAGCAGTTCTTC. The chain employs TRBV6-1 and TRBJ2-1, with 8 bases fitting TRBD2. The length of the CDR3 is 15 residues. Germline V gene sequence: CDR1 MNHNS, CDR2 SASEGT. Trimming at V came to 6 bases and at J to 6 bases, leaving 10 bases not matched to a gene.

The gene calls are TRBV20-1 and TRBJ2-7, with D perhaps TRBD1 (6 bases). This CDR3 has 14 residues. V lost 6 bases and J lost 4, with 19 bases in between. Germline-derived CDR1 and CDR2 are DFQATT and SNEGSKA (reference sequence). CDR3 protein: CSAPRAGATYEQYF. The CDR3 DNA reads TGCAGTGCCCCGCGGGCAGGGGCAACGTACGAGCAGTACTTC.

This clonotype was found a few times. This rearrangement joins TRBV7-6 to TRBJ2-7; 9 bases map to TRBD1. V was clipped by 2 bases and J by 1 base; unmatched bases: 6. This CDR3 spans 16 amino acids. Germline V gives CDR1 SGHVS, CDR2 FNYEAQ. CDR3 sequence: CASSLWGQGLSYEQYF. Here the CDR3 DNA reads TGTGCCAGCAGCTTATGGGGACAGGGACTATCCTACGAGCAGTACTTC.

This clonotype has just a few counts. J is TRBJ2-5 and V is TRBV25-1; 8 bases are shared with TRBD2. The V gene end was trimmed by 7 bases and the J gene end by 9 bases; junction bases not matched to a gene: 10. CDR1 and CDR2 from the germline V gene are MGHDK and SYGVNS. The CDR3 is 13 residues long. The CDR3: CASNTGAGEAQYF. In DNA, the CDR3 is TGTGCCAGCAATACGGGAGCGGGGGAGGCCCAGTACTTC.

The genes are TRBV28 and TRBJ1-5; D is perhaps TRBD1 (6 bases). Trimming shortened V by 7 bases and J by 7 bases, and 14 bases separated the two germline ends. The CDR3 has 13 residues. The V gene's germline CDR1 is MDHEN and CDR2 SYDVKM. CDR3 bases: TGTGCCAGCACCCTAGGGGGGTGGCAGCCCCAGCATTTT. Amino acids: CASTLGGWQPQHF. The variable domain in full, completed from reference TRBV28 and TRBJ1-5, reads DVKVTQSSRYLVKRTGEKVFLECVQDMDHENMFWYRQDPGLGLRLIYFSYDVKMKEKGDIPEGYSVSREKKERFSLILESASTNQTSMYLCASTLGGWQPQHFGDGTRLSIL.

J is TRBJ2-7 and V is TRBV5-6; 10 bases line up with TRBD1. In germline, CDR1 is SGHDT, CDR2 YYEEEE. This CDR3 contains 15 residues. The J segment lost 5 bases and the V segment lost 4 bases, leaving 9 bases of the junction unmatched. The CDR3 is CASSRGQGSFHEQYF. The CDR3 region has the DNA TGTGCCAGCAGCAGGGGACAGGGGAGTTTCCACGAGCAGTACTTC.

This clonotype was seen many times. CDR3 region: CAIRGQLEQPQHF. The DNA of the CDR3 is TGTGCCATCAGGGGACAGCTTGAGCAGCCCCAGCATTTT. This chain joins TRBV10-3 and TRBJ1-5; 7 bases line up with TRBD1. J gave up 7 bases and V 6 bases, and 6 bases lay outside the gene matches. Germline-derived CDR1 and CDR2 are ENHRY and SYGVKD. This CDR3 comprises 13 residues.

This chain uses TRBV11-1 with TRBJ1-5, with 8 bases identical to TRBD1. The CDR3 totals 14 residues. Germline CDR1 SGHAT, CDR2 FQDESV (reference sequence). V was pared by 5 bases and J by 2 bases, with 2 bases of the junction left unmatched. CDR3 in amino acids: CASSGQGGNQPQHF. CDR3 sequence (DNA): TGTGCCAGCAGCGGACAGGGTGGCAATCAGCCCCAGCATTTT.

Regarding this clonotype: A much larger clone differs from this one at a single base, so this may be a read error. The gene calls are TRBV7-6 and TRBJ2-2; a weak D match, TRBD1 (5 bases). V was pared by 10 bases and J by 5 bases, with 17 bases between. From germline, CDR1 is SGHVS and CDR2 FNYEAQ. This CDR3 is 14 amino acids long. Here the CDR3 reads CANNRQGWTGELFF. The CDR3 coding sequence is TGTGCCAACAACCGCCAGGGCTGGACCGGGGAGCTGTTTTTT. Together with reference TRBV7-6 and TRBJ2-2, the CDR3 gives the full variable domain: GAGVSQSPRYKVTKRGQDVALRCDPISGHVSLYWYRQALGQGPEFLTYFNYEAQQDKSGLPNDRFSAERPEGSISTLTIQRTEQRDSAMYRCANNRQGWTGELFFGEGSRLTVL.